This entry lists 20 T cell receptor beta chains sequenced from one sample in a study of T cells in pancreatic ductal adenocarcinoma. Profiled with immunoSEQ multiplex PCR; TCRdb holds only in-frame clones, not every one. The sample carries about 12,000 clones, 86% recorded once. No neoadjuvant therapy was given to the selected pancreatic ductal adenocarcinoma patients before their surgery. Sequencing input: PBMCs. These receptors were obtained from a human donor with pancreatic ductal adenocarcinoma.

This chain connects TRBV28 to TRBJ1-2; D gene ambiguous. Per the germline V gene, CDR1 is MDHEN and CDR2 is SYDVKM. This CDR3 is 12 amino acids long. V gave up 5 bases and J gave up 4 bases, with 8 bases separating them. CDR3 amino acids: CASSQSSYGYTF. The CDR3 DNA is TGTGCCAGCAGTCAGTCTAGCTATGGCTACACCTTC.

The J gene is TRBJ2-1, the V gene TRBV10-3; 7 nucleotides match TRBD1. The junction had 3 bases not matched to a gene; V was cut back by 8 bases and J by 5 bases. Germline V lookup: CDR1 ENHRY, CDR2 SYGVKD. This CDR3 region has 12 residues. The CDR3 DNA sequence: TGTGCCATCCTTGGGACAGACAATGAGCAGTTCTTC. This translates into CAILGTDNEQFF.

V and J are TRBV7-8 and TRBJ2-1, with 8 bases identical to TRBD2. Germline V CDR1 and CDR2: SGHVS, FQNEAQ. The CDR3 runs to 16 residues. V lost 1 base and J lost 4; bases outside the gene matches: 6. The CDR3, as DNA: TGTGCCAGCAGCTTAGAGGGGTTAGCGGGATACAATGAGCAGTTCTTC. Translation gives CASSLEGLAGYNEQFF.

The chain couples TRBV18 to TRBJ2-5; weak D call: TRBD1 (6 bases). The CDR3 length is 16 residues. The V gene lost 5 bases and the J gene lost 3 bases, with 19 bases spanning the gap. Germline V gene lookup returns CDR1 KGHSH and CDR2 LQKENI. This CDR3 is CASSSLAPSGEETQYF. The CDR3, as DNA: TGTGCCAGCTCAAGTCTAGCTCCTTCAGGGGAAGAGACCCAGTACTTC.

The V gene is TRBV5-1, the J gene TRBJ2-6; D is unclear. The germline V and J ends were trimmed by 5 bases and 4 bases, with 13 bases remaining between them. From germline, CDR1 is SGHRS and CDR2 YFSETQ. The CDR3 is 15 amino acids. The CDR3 sequence is CASRSDPKGANVLTF. The CDR3 DNA sequence: TGCGCCAGCAGATCTGACCCGAAAGGGGCCAACGTCCTGACTTTC.

The chain couples TRBV29-1 to TRBJ1-1, with 9 bases aligning to TRBD1. Germline V lookup: CDR1 SQVTM, CDR2 ANQGSEA. There are 14 residues in the CDR3. Trimming at V came to 6 bases and at J to 1 base, leaving 6 bases not matched to a gene. CDR3: CSVTRQGGNTEAFF. The CDR3 DNA is TGCAGCGTGACTCGACAGGGGGGGAACACTGAAGCTTTCTTT.

The rearrangement uses TRBV6-5 and TRBJ1-1; possible D gene TRBD1, 5 bases. CDR3 length equals 13 residues. Trimming cost V 7 bases and J 5 bases, with 14 bases left between them. Germline V gene data show CDR1 as MNHEY and CDR2 as SVGAGI. The CDR3 DNA reads TGTGCCAGCATGACGAAGGGACGAACTGAAGCTTTCTTT. Translated, it gives CASMTKGRTEAFF.

The DNA for the CDR3 is TGCGCCAGCAGGGGACTAGCGGGAGTAGAGACCCAGTACTTC. Its translation is CASRGLAGVETQYF. This rearrangement joins TRBV10-1 to TRBJ2-5, with 14 positions matching TRBD2. The CDR3 length is 14 residues. Germline V lookup: CDR1 WNHNN, CDR2 SYGVQD (reference sequence). After removal of 6 bases from V and 4 bases from J, the junction contained 1 base not matched to a gene.

The chain is built from TRBV5-1 and TRBJ2-5, with D possibly matching TRBD1 (5 bases). Germline CDR1 SGHRS, CDR2 YFSETQ. Trimming pared 0 bases from V and 3 bases from J, leaving 9 bases between. This CDR3 has 14 amino acids. CDR3 residues: CASSLAVGEETQYF. The CDR3 nucleotides are TGCGCCAGCAGCTTGGCCGTAGGGGAAGAGACCCAGTACTTC. Supplemented by reference TRBV5-1 and TRBJ2-5, the full variable domain reads KAGVTQTPRYLIKTRGQQVTLSCSPISGHRSVSWYQQTPGQGLQFLFEYFSETQRNKGNFPGRFSGRQFSNSRSEMNVSTLELGDSALYLCASSLAVGEETQYFGPGTRLLVL.

The V gene is TRBV2, the J gene TRBJ2-1; TRBD2 matches 14 bases. CDR3 size: 14 residues. After removal of 8 bases from V and 9 bases from J, the junction contained 6 bases not matched to a gene. The V gene's germline CDR1 is SNHLY and CDR2 FYNNEI. The DNA for the CDR3 is TGTGCCAGCTGCTGGACTAGCGGGGGGAGTGAGCAGTTCTTC. It specifies CASCWTSGGSEQFF.

The chain carries TRBV5-8 and TRBJ2-2; tentatively, D is TRBD1 or TRBD2 (6 bases each). Germline lookup yields CDR1 SGHTS and CDR2 YDEGEE. The ends were cut back, 1 base at V and 5 bases at J, with 12 bases in the middle. This CDR3 region has 15 residues. CDR3 loop: CASSLFVGGTGELFF. The CDR3, as DNA: TGTGCCAGCAGCTTGTTCGTAGGGGGGACCGGGGAGCTGTTTTTT. Full variable domain (remainder filled in from reference TRBV5-8 and TRBJ2-2): EAGVTQSPTHLIKTRGQQATLRCSPISGHTSVYWYQQALGLGLQFLLWYDEGEERNRGNFPPRFSGRQFPNYSSELNVNALELEDSALYLCASSLFVGGTGELFFGEGSRLTVL.

V and J are TRBV30 and TRBJ2-2, with TRBD2 matching over 11 bases. Losses at the gene ends were 5 bases for V and 5 bases for J; bases not matched to a gene: 4. The CDR3 runs to 14 residues. The germline CDR1 and CDR2 sequences are GTSNPN and SVGIG (reference sequence). CDR3 nucleotide sequence: TGTGCCTGGGGGACTAGCGGACCTACCGGGGAGCTGTTTTTT. As protein: CAWGTSGPTGELFF.

V is TRBV23-1 and J is TRBJ1-5; 8 bases fit TRBD1. TRBV23-1 counts as an open reading frame of uncertain function. This CDR3 has 13 amino acids. Trimming cost V 8 bases and J 4 bases; bases outside gene matches: 4. This chain's CDR3 is CASGDRQNQPQHF. In DNA, the CDR3 is TGCGCCAGCGGGGACAGGCAAAATCAGCCCCAGCATTTT.

The chain uses TRBV5-1 and TRBJ2-7; D call uncertain. V was trimmed by 0 bases and J by 2 bases, leaving 12 bases between them. This CDR3 comprises 15 residues. Germline CDR1 reads SGHRS; CDR2 reads YFSETQ. The CDR3 region has the DNA TGCGCCAGCAGCTTGGGCCCCACGGAAACCTACGAGCAGTACTTC. Its protein product is CASSLGPTETYEQYF.

This clone has just a few counts. The V gene is TRBV4-1, the J gene TRBJ2-5; TRBD1 aligns across 7 bases. Germline trimming cut 4 bases from V and 4 bases from J; bases unmatched to any gene: 9. Per germline, CDR1 MGHRA and CDR2 YSYEKL. The CDR3 extends over 15 amino acids. CDR3 in amino acids: CASSRLRGTGETQYF. CDR3 bases: TGCGCCAGCAGCCGCCTCAGGGGGACCGGAGAGACCCAGTACTTC.

This chain links TRBV5-5 with TRBJ2-3; 7 bases map to TRBD1. The germline gives CDR1 SGHKS, CDR2 YYEKEE (reference sequence). V dropped 4 bases and J dropped 3; count of bases not matched to a gene: 8. The length of the CDR3 is 15 residues. CDR3 DNA sequence: TGTGCCAGCAGCACCCGGGACAGCCAAACAGATACGCAGTATTTT. Protein: CASSTRDSQTDTQYF.

By share, this clone ranks as large (0.1 to 1%). This rearrangement joins TRBV5-4 to TRBJ2-7; 8 bases line up with TRBD2. V was clipped by 5 bases and J by 2 bases; unmatched bases: 15. CDR1 and CDR2 from the germline V gene are SGHNT and YYREEE (reference sequence). The CDR3 runs 17 residues. CDR3 bases: TGTGCCAGCAGACTTACTAGCGGAGGGGAGCGGGCCTACGAGCAGTACTTC. Its protein is CASRLTSGGERAYEQYF.

The gene calls are TRBV29-1 and TRBJ1-4, with D possibly being TRBD1 (5 bases). Germline CDR1 SQVTM, CDR2 ANQGSEA. The CDR3 runs 13 residues. V was trimmed by 5 bases and J by 2 bases, leaving 9 bases between them. CDR3 in amino acids: CSVQGLTNEKLFF. In DNA, the CDR3 is TGCAGCGTTCAGGGTTTGACTAATGAAAAACTGTTTTTT.

J is TRBJ2-7 and V is TRBV14; no definite D call. From germline, CDR1 is SGHDN and CDR2 FVKESK. V lost 0 bases to trimming and J lost 10 bases, with 10 bases between them. The CDR3 covers 12 residues. This CDR3 reads CASSQDMGLQYF. The CDR3 region has the DNA TGTGCCAGCAGCCAAGATATGGGCCTCCAGTACTTC.

The gene calls are TRBV7-3 and TRBJ2-2; 7 bases fit TRBD1. The CDR3 covers 14 residues. Germline CDR1 is SGHTA and CDR2 is FQGTGA. J gave up 5 bases and V 7 bases, and 7 bases lay outside the gene matches. The CDR3 bases are TGTGCCAGCAAGACAGGGTTCGAGACCGGGGAGCTGTTTTTT. Translating gives CASKTGFETGELFF.